Detailed here is one T cell receptor (beta chain). As handled by the study authors: Amplification with reference gene primers provided the estimates of nucleated cell counts. Profiling relied on immunoSEQ multiplex PCR, and the TCRdb table lists in-frame clones only, not all of them. V and J calls and clone size are those listed in that table; D and trimming were worked out from the DNA. The table includes about 240,000 clones, approximately 83% detected once. The source of the sample is a study of blood T cell repertoires in COVID-19. Study summary: COVID-19 samples, acute and convalescent, were from the United States, Italy and Spain. Nucleic acid was either cDNA or gDNA, and it came from T cells, B-cell-depleted T cells, or PBMCs.

The CDR3 sequence is 14 residues long. The germline CDR1 and CDR2 sequences are SEHNR and FQNEAQ (reference sequence). Unmatched junction bases numbered 8, after V lost 5 bases and J lost 8 bases. The rearrangement joins TRBV7-9 to TRBJ1-4; 7 positions match TRBD1. The specimen sequenced was peripheral blood. This receptor was taken from a human donor in a cohort sampled during active COVID-19. CDR3 loop: CASSDDRVGEKLFF. The CDR3 DNA reads TGTGCCAGCAGCGATGACAGGGTCGGGGAAAAACTGTTTTTT.